This T cell receptor (beta chain) was obtained from a study of beta chain features in type 1 diabetes. Study outcomes and limitations: People with Type 1 diabetes carried modestly yet significantly shorter TCRB CDR3s in all four CD4+ subsets.

On this clone itself: Its antigen is unidentified.

V lost 0 bases and J lost 5; bases outside the gene matches: 12. The CDR3 runs to 16 residues. Germline values: CDR1 GTSNPN, CDR2 SVGIG (reference sequence). The whole isolated RNA underwent reverse transcription, so sequencing captured expressed TCRB transcripts. Regulatory, naive and central memory T cell samples averaged around 3.6 million reads. The method was immunoSEQ multiplex PCR; TCRdb's version includes in-frame clones alone and lacks a portion of them. The sample shows roughly 140,000 clones, approximately 8.1% of them seen only once. The receptor was derived from a man younger than 35 in good health. This chain links TRBV30 with TRBJ2-7, with 8 bases fitting TRBD2. The sequenced material came from central memory CD4+ T cells from blood. DNA for the CDR3: TGTGCCTGGAGTGTACCCCCGGGAGGGGGGGCAAACGAGCAGTACTTC. Translated: CAWSVPPGGGANEQYF.